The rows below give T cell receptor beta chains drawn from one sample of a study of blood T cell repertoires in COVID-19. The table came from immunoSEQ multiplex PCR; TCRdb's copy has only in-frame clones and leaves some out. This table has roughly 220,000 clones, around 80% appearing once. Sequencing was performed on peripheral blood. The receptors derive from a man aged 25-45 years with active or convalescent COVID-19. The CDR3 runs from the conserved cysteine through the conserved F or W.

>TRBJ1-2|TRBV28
CASSTQGHGYTF
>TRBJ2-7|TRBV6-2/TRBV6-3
CASSSWTSGLIGSYEQYF
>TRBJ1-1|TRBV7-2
CASSLQLEASEAFF
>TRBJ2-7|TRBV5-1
CASSLFSSGAEQYF
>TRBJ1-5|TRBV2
CASKGVNQPQHF
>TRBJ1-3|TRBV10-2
CASSDRGFSGNTIYF
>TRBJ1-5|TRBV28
CASSIPTGSNQPQHF
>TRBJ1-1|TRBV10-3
CAIAGQGGIEAFF
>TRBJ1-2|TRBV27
CASTGGGGYGYTF
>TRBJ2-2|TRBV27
CASSLGQGRLFF
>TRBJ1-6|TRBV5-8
CASSPLGGQGSSYNSPLHF
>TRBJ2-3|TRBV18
CASSPPGLALDTQYF
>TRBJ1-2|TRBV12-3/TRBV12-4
CASSSQGTHGYTF
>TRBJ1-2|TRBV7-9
CAAGPGQGRYGYTF
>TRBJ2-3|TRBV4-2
CASSQDWWQGGTDTQYF
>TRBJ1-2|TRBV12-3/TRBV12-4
CASSFQRAGGYTF
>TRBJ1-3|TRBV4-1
CASSLGSSGNTIYF
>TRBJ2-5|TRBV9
CASSVYNGRGTETQYF
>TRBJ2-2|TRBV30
CAWSRRGELFF
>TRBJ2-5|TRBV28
CASSPMGAVGETQYF
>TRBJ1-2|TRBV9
CASSDPGQKAYGYTF
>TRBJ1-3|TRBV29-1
CSAGTGAGNTIYF